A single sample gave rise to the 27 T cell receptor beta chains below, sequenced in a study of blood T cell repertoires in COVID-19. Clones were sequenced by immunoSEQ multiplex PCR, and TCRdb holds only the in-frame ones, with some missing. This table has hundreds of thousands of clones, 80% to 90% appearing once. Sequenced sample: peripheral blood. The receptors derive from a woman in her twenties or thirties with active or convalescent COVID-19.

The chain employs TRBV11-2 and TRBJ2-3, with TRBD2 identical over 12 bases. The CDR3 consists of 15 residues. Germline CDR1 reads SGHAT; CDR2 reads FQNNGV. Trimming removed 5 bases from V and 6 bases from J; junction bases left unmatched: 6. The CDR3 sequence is CASSHRLAGVDTQYF. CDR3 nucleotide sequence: TGTGCCAGCAGCCACCGACTAGCGGGAGTGGATACGCAGTATTTT.

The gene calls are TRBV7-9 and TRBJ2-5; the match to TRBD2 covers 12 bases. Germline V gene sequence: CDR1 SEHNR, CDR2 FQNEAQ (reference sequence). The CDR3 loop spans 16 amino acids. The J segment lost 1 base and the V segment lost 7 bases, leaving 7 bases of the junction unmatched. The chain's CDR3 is CASTLASGGGQETQYF. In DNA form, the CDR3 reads TGTGCCAGCACCCTTGCTAGCGGGGGGGGCCAAGAGACCCAGTACTTC.

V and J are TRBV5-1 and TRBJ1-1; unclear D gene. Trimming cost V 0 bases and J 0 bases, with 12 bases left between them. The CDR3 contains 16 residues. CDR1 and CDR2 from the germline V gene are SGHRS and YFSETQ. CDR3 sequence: CASSLGWGVVNTEAFF. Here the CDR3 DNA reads TGCGCCAGCAGCTTGGGTTGGGGAGTGGTGAACACTGAAGCTTTCTTT. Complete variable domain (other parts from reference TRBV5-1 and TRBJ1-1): KAGVTQTPRYLIKTRGQQVTLSCSPISGHRSVSWYQQTPGQGLQFLFEYFSETQRNKGNFPGRFSGRQFSNSRSEMNVSTLELGDSALYLCASSLGWGVVNTEAFFGQGTRLTVV.

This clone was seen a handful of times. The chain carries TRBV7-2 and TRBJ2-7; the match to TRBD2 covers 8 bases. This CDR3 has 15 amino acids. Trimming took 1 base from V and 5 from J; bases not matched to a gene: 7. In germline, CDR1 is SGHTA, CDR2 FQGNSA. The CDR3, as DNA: TGTGCCAGCAGCTTAGAGGTAGCGGGATATAACGAGCAGTACTTC. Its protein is CASSLEVAGYNEQYF.

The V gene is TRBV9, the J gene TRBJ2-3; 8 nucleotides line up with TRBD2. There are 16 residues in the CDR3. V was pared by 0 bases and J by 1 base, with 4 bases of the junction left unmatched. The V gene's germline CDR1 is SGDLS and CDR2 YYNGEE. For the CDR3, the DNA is TGTGCCAGCAGCGTAGCGGGAGGGCGGGGCACAGATACGCAGTATTTT. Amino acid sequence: CASSVAGGRGTDTQYF.

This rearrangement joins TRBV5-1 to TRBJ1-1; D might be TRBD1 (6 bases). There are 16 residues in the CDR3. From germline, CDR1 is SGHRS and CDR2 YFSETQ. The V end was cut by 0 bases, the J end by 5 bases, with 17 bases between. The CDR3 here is CASSLAGGGYGTEAFF. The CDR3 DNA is TGCGCCAGCAGCTTGGCCGGTGGGGGCTATGGGACTGAAGCTTTCTTT.

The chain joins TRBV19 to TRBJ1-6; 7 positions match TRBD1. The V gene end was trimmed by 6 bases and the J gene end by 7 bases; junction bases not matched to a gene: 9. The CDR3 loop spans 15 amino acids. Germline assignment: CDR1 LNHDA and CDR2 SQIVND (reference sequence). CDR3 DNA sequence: TGTGCCAGTAGCCTCTCATCACAGGGGAATTCACCCCTCCACTTT. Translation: CASSLSSQGNSPLHF.

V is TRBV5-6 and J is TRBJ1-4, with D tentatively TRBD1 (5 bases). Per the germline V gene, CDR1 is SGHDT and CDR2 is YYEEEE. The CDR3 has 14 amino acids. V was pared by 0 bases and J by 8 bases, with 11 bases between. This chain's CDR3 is CASSLVRDDEKLFF. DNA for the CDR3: TGTGCCAGCAGCTTGGTCAGGGATGACGAAAAACTGTTTTTT.

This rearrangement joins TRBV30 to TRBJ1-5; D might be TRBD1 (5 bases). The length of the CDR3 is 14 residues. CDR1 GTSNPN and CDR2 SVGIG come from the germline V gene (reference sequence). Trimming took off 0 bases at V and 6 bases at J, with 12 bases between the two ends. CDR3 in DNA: TGTGCCTGGAGTGTGGGGGGTATCGGTCAGCCCCAGCATTTT. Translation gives CAWSVGGIGQPQHF.

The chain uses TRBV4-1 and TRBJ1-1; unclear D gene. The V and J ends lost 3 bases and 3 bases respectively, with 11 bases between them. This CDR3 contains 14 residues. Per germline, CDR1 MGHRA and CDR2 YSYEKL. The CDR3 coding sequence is TGCGCCAGCAGCCAGCTTCACATGTACACTGAAGCTTTCTTT. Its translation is CASSQLHMYTEAFF.

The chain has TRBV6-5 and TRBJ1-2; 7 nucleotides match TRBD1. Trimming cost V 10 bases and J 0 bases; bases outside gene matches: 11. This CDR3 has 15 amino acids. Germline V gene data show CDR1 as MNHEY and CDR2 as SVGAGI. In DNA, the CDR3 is TGTGCCACGGACATGGCGACAGGGACTAACTATGGCTACACCTTC. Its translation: CATDMATGTNYGYTF.

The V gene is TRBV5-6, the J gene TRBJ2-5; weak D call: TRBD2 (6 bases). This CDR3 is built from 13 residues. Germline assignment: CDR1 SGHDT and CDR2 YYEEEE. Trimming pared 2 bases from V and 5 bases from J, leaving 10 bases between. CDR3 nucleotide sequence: TGTGCCAGCAGCTTCCTAGCGCGGGAGACCCAGTACTTC. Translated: CASSFLARETQYF.

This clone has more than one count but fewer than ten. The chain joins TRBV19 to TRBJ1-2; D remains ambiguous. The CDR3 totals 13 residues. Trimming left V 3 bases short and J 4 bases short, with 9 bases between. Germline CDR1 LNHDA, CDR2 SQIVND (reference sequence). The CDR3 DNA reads TGTGCCAGTAGTATGGGAGGGCCCTATGGCTACACCTTC. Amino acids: CASSMGGPYGYTF.

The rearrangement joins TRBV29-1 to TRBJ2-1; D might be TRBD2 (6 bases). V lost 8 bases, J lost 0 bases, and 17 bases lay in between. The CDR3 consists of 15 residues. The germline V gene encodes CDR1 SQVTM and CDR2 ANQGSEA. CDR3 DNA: TGCAGCTCCGGGGGATGGTCCACCTCCTACAATGAGCAGTTCTTC. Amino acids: CSSGGWSTSYNEQFF.

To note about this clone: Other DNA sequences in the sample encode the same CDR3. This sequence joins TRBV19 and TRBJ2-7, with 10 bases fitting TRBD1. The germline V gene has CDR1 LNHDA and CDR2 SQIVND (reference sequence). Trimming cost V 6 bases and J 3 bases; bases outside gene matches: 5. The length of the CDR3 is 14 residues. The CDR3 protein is CASSRDRGFYEQYF. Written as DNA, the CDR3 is TGTGCCAGTAGCCGGGACAGGGGCTTCTACGAGCAGTACTTC.

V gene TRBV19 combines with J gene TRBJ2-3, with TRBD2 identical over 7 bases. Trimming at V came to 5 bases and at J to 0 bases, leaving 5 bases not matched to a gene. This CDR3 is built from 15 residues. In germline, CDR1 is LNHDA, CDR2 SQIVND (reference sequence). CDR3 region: CASSPWTSSTDTQYF. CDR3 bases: TGTGCCAGTAGTCCCTGGACTAGTAGCACAGATACGCAGTATTTT.

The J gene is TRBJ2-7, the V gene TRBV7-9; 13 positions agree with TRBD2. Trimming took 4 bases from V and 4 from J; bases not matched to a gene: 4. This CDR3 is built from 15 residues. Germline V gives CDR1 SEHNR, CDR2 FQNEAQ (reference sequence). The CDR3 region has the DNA TGTGCCAGCAGCTACGGGACTAGCGGGATGTACGAGCAGTACTTC. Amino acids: CASSYGTSGMYEQYF.

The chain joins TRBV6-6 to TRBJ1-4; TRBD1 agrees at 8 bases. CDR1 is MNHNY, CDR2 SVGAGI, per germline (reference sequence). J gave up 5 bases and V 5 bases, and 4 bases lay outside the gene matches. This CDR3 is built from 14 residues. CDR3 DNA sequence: TGTGCCAGCAGTGTCGGGACAGGAAATGAAAAACTGTTTTTT. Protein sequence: CASSVGTGNEKLFF.

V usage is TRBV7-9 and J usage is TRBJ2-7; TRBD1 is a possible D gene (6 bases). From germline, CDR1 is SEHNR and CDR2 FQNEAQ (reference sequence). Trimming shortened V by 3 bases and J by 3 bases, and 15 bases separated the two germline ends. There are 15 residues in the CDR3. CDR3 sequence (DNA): TGTGCCAGCAGCTTTTGCCAGGGGATAGTCTACGAGCAGTACTTC. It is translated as CASSFCQGIVYEQYF.

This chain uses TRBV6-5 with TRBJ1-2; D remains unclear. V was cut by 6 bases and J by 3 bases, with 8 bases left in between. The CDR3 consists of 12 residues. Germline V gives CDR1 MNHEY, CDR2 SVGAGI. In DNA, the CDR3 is TGTGCCAGCAGGAGCGGGTACTATGGCTACACCTTC. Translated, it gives CASRSGYYGYTF.

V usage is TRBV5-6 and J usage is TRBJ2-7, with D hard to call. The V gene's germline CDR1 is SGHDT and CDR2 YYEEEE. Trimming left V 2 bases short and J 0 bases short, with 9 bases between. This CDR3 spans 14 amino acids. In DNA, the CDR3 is TGTGCCAGCAGCTTCAGGATAGACTCCTACGAGCAGTACTTC. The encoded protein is CASSFRIDSYEQYF. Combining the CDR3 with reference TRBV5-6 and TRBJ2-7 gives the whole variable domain DAGVTQSPTHLIKTRGQQVTLRCSPKSGHDTVSWYQQALGQGPQFIFQYYEEEERQRGNFPDRFSGHQFPNYSSELNVNALLLGDSALYLCASSFRIDSYEQYFGPGTRLTVT.

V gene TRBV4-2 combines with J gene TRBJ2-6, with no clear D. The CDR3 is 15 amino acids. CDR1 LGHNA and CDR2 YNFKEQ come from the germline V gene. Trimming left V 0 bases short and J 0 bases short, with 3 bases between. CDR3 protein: CASSQDSSGANVLTF. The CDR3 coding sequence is TGTGCCAGCAGCCAAGACAGCTCTGGGGCCAACGTCCTGACTTTC.

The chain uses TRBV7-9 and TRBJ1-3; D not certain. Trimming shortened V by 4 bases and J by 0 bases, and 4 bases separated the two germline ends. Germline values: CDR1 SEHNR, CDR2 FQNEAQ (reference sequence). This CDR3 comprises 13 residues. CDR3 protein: CASSSLSGNTIYF. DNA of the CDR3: TGTGCCAGCAGCTCCCTCTCTGGAAACACCATATATTTT.

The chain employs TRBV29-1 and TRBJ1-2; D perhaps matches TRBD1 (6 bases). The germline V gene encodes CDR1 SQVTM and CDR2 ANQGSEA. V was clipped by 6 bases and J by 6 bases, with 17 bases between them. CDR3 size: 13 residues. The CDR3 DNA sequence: TGCAGCGTCCACACCGGGGGGCAGAATGGCTACACCTTC. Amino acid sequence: CSVHTGGQNGYTF.

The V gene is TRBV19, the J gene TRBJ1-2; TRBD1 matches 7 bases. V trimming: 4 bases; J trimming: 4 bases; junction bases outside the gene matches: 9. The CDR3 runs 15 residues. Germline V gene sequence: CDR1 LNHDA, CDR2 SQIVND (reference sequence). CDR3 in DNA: TGTGCCAGTAGTACACCAAGGGGACAGACCTATGGCTACACCTTC. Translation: CASSTPRGQTYGYTF.

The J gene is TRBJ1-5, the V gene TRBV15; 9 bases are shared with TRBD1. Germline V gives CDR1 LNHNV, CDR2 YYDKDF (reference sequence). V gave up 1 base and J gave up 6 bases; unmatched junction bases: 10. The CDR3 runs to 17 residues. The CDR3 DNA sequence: TGTGCCACCAGCAGAGGACCCGGGACAGGGTCACGTCAGCCCCAGCATTTT. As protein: CATSRGPGTGSRQPQHF.

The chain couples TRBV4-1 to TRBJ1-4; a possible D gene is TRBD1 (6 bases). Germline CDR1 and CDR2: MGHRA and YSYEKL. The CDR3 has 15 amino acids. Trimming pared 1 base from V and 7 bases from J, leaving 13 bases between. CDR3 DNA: TGCGCCAGCAGCCAAGGATGGACAGTCGGTGAAAAACTGTTTTTT. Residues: CASSQGWTVGEKLFF.